The clone carrying this T cell receptor (beta chain) is a singleton in its sample. The antigen is undetermined. The J segment lost 1 base and the V segment lost 4 bases, leaving 7 bases of the junction unmatched. There are 17 residues in the CDR3. Looked up from germline, CDR1 is KGHSH and CDR2 is LQKENI. The data derive from a study of OX40 agonist ivuxolimab in advanced cancers. On the study more broadly: Intravenous ivuxolimab at 0.01 to 10 mg/kg was given to patients every 2 weeks. Regarding the study as a whole: The average count of expanded clones was higher among CD8+ T cells than among CD4+. Antigen specificity of clonally expanded peripheral T cells was not established.

Method: immunoSEQ multiplex PCR; TCRdb's copy keeps in-frame clones and lacks some. The sample has about 61,000 clones, less than 90% seen once. Sequences were derived from CD4+ or CD8+ T cells sorted from blood, sampled in a trial of the OX40 agonist ivuxolimab. This sequence was found in an adult with an advanced solid tumor such as melanoma, head and neck, liver or kidney cancer. The chain employs TRBV18 and TRBJ1-1; 12 bases map to TRBD1. The CDR3 protein is CASSLSGQGAPNTEAFF. As DNA, the CDR3 is TGTGCCAGCTCACTGTCGGGACAGGGGGCGCCGAACACTGAAGCTTTCTTT.